These 18 T cell receptor beta chains were sequenced from one sample in a study of blood T cell repertoires in COVID-19. Generated by immunoSEQ multiplex PCR, the TCRdb table keeps only in-frame clones and is missing some. Of fewer than 400,000 clones detected, 85% to 90% appear once; the ten largest clones hold 10%. What was sequenced was PBMCs or T cells enriched from blood (not recorded which). All receptors derive from a woman aged 50 to 65 who had recovered from COVID-19.

V is TRBV16 and J is TRBJ1-5; tentative D call: TRBD1 (5 bases). Trimming took off 0 bases at V and 4 bases at J, with 10 bases between the two ends. CDR1 is KGHSY, CDR2 FQNENV, per germline. This CDR3 has 15 amino acids. The CDR3 reads CASSQSRQPNQPQHF. The CDR3 bases are TGTGCCAGCAGCCAATCGAGACAGCCGAATCAGCCCCAGCATTTT.

This chain links TRBV7-6 with TRBJ2-5, with D hard to call. The CDR3 is made up of 15 amino acids. The V end was cut by 1 base, the J end by 4 bases, with 13 bases between. Germline assignment: CDR1 SGHVS and CDR2 FNYEAQ. The DNA for the CDR3 is TGTGCCAGCAGCTTAGGGGCCCTCGCCCTAGAGACCCAGTACTTC. Its protein is CASSLGALALETQYF.

The chain has TRBV3-1 (or the pseudogene TRBV3-2) and TRBJ2-7; TRBD2 might be the D (6 bases). The CDR3 has 14 residues. Germline V gene sequence: CDR1 LGHDT, CDR2 YNNKEL (reference sequence). V was clipped by 3 bases and J by 7 bases, with 16 bases between them. CDR3 in amino acids: CASSQGTAGPEQYF. As DNA, the CDR3 is TGTGCCAGCAGCCAGGGGACTGCCGGCCCTGAGCAGTACTTC.

The chain combines TRBV28 with TRBJ1-5; D is possibly TRBD1 (5 bases). Trimming took 8 bases from V and 0 from J, leaving 11 bases between them. The CDR3 sequence is 14 residues long. Germline V gene sequence: CDR1 MDHEN, CDR2 SYDVKM. CDR3 residues: CASRTYDSNQPQHF. CDR3 sequence (DNA): TGTGCCAGCCGGACATACGATAGCAATCAGCCCCAGCATTTT. Full variable domain (missing parts from reference TRBV28 and TRBJ1-5): DVKVTQSSRYLVKRTGEKVFLECVQDMDHENMFWYRQDPGLGLRLIYFSYDVKMKEKGDIPEGYSVSREKKERFSLILESASTNQTSMYLCASRTYDSNQPQHFGDGTRLSIL.

This clone was detected a few times. In DNA, the CDR3 is TGTGCCAGCAGAGACGGGACAGGGGACTACGAGCAGTACTTC. Protein: CASRDGTGDYEQYF. This rearrangement joins TRBV28 to TRBJ2-7; TRBD1 matches at 10 bases. Germline V gene lookup returns CDR1 MDHEN and CDR2 SYDVKM. V lost 6 bases, J lost 3 bases, and 5 bases stayed unmatched. The CDR3 sequence is 14 residues long.

This clone showed up just once. This rearrangement joins TRBV28 to TRBJ1-2; weak D call: TRBD1 (5 bases). The V gene lost 1 base and the J gene lost 7 bases, with 16 bases spanning the gap. The CDR3 sequence is 15 residues long. Germline lookup yields CDR1 MDHEN and CDR2 SYDVKM. The CDR3 here is CASSLYRGLSRGYTF. CDR3 nucleotide sequence: TGTGCCAGCAGTTTATATAGGGGTTTGAGCCGTGGCTACACCTTC.

This chain joins TRBV19 and TRBJ2-3; 9 bases are shared with TRBD2. V gave up 5 bases and J gave up 2 bases; unmatched junction bases: 8. CDR1 is LNHDA, CDR2 SQIVND, per germline (reference sequence). The CDR3 totals 16 residues. CDR3 sequence (DNA): TGTGCCAGTAGTGTCCTAGCGGGGAGACCCACAGATACGCAGTATTTT. It codes for CASSVLAGRPTDTQYF.

This chain links TRBV16 with TRBJ1-1; TRBD1 matches 9 bases. The V gene end was trimmed by 4 bases and the J gene end by 3 bases; junction bases not matched to a gene: 6. The CDR3 contains 15 residues. CDR1 is KGHSY, CDR2 FQNENV, per germline. DNA for the CDR3: TGTGCCAGCAGCCCATATGACAGGGGGTACACTGAAGCTTTCTTT. It translates to CASSPYDRGYTEAFF.

The chain is built from TRBV3-1 (or the pseudogene TRBV3-2) and TRBJ1-3; TRBD1 agrees at 9 bases. The CDR3 has 15 residues. V lost 1 base and J lost 8; bases outside the gene matches: 6. The germline CDR1 and CDR2 sequences are LGHDT and YNNKEL (reference sequence). The CDR3 sequence: CASSQGQTGGDTIYF. DNA for the CDR3: TGTGCCAGCAGCCAAGGCCAGACAGGGGGAGACACCATATATTTT.

This clone was seen a few times. V and J are TRBV7-9 and TRBJ1-1; the match to TRBD1 covers 8 bases. Germline-derived CDR1 and CDR2 are SEHNR and FQNEAQ (reference sequence). V was pared by 5 bases and J by 8 bases, with 7 bases of the junction left unmatched. The CDR3 runs 13 residues. CDR3: CASSPGQGREAFF. CDR3 bases: TGTGCCAGCAGCCCCGGACAGGGAAGGGAAGCTTTCTTT. The full variable domain, rest sourced from reference TRBV7-9 and TRBJ1-1, is DTGVSQNPRHKITKRGQNVTFRCDPISEHNRLYWYRQTLGQGPEFLTYFQNEAQLEKSRLLSDRFSAERPKGSFSTLEIQRTEQGDSAMYLCASSPGQGREAFFGQGTRLTVV.

This rearrangement joins TRBV5-1 to TRBJ1-2; 11 nucleotides match TRBD1. V lost 4 bases to trimming and J lost 6 bases; unmatched junction nucleotides: 2. The CDR3 is 13 amino acids. Germline V gene sequence: CDR1 SGHRS, CDR2 YFSETQ. The CDR3 sequence is CASSMGQGDGYTF. CDR3 nucleotide sequence: TGCGCCAGCAGCATGGGACAGGGGGATGGCTACACCTTC.

This chain links TRBV19 with TRBJ2-7; D may be TRBD2 (5 bases). The CDR3 has 11 residues. Trimming removed 8 bases at V and 3 bases at J, with 8 bases between. CDR1 is LNHDA, CDR2 SQIVND, per germline (reference sequence). In nucleotides, the CDR3 is TGTGCCAGTCGGGGATACTACGAGCAGTACTTC. It specifies CASRGYYEQYF.

This clone was observed once. The genes are TRBV18 and TRBJ2-1, with D unclear. Trimming took 6 bases from V and 7 from J, leaving 10 bases between them. There are 12 residues in the CDR3. Germline CDR1 is KGHSH and CDR2 is LQKENI. CDR3 coding DNA: TGTGCCAGCTCCCTGTCCAGGAATGAGCAGTTCTTC. Its protein product is CASSLSRNEQFF.

This rearrangement joins TRBV12-3 or TRBV12-4 to TRBJ1-2; 7 positions agree with TRBD1. This CDR3 is 13 amino acids long. V lost 6 bases and J lost 1; bases outside the gene matches: 2. The DNA for the CDR3 is TGTGCCAGCAGAGGGACAGTTAACTATGGCTACACCTTC. Amino acids: CASRGTVNYGYTF.

The CDR3 DNA is TGTGCCAGTTCAGAAACAGGGTTTGGCTACACCTTC. Translated, it gives CASSETGFGYTF. This chain uses TRBV19 with TRBJ1-2; perhaps TRBD1 as D (6 bases). V lost 8 bases to trimming and J lost 7 bases, with 14 bases between them. This CDR3 comprises 12 residues. Germline V gene data show CDR1 as LNHDA and CDR2 as SQIVND (reference sequence).

The rearrangement uses TRBV5-5 and TRBJ2-1; 8 bases are shared with TRBD2. V trimming: 6 bases; J trimming: 1 base; junction bases outside the gene matches: 12. Germline V gives CDR1 SGHKS, CDR2 YYEKEE (reference sequence). The CDR3 is 17 residues long. The CDR3 here is CASIVLPGGASYNEQFF. Written as DNA, the CDR3 is TGTGCCAGCATCGTTCTACCCGGGGGGGCGTCCTACAATGAGCAGTTCTTC.

The rearrangement uses TRBV6-5 and TRBJ2-3; D call uncertain. Germline V gene lookup returns CDR1 MNHEY and CDR2 SVGAGI. The CDR3 spans 14 residues. With 7 bases removed from V and 1 base from J, the gap between germline ends came to 12 bases. CDR3 amino acids: CASNFQTGTDTQYF. CDR3 sequence (DNA): TGTGCCAGCAATTTTCAAACGGGCACAGATACGCAGTATTTT.

This chain connects TRBV4-1 to TRBJ1-2; 8 bases are shared with TRBD1. V dropped 3 bases and J dropped 4; count of bases not matched to a gene: 4. This CDR3 spans 14 amino acids. From germline, CDR1 is MGHRA and CDR2 YSYEKL. CDR3 loop: CASSQATGAYGYTF. In DNA, the CDR3 is TGCGCCAGCAGCCAGGCGACAGGGGCCTATGGCTACACCTTC.